This T cell receptor beta chain was sequenced in a study of post-analysis software for immune sequencing data. Study information: Recorded disease courses covered relapsing-remitting, secondary progressive and progressive-relapsing multiple sclerosis. Some patients had no subtype annotation. Notes on the study in general: Five or six TRBV segments, TRBV5-6, TRBV5-1 and TRBV20-1 among them, were found more frequent in patients than controls. Same-batch samples co-clustered strongly by F measure.

TCR beta cDNA libraries had unique molecular identifiers. TCRdb ran MiXCR on the PCR reads and lists one entry per CDR3 protein. The sample has 150,000 to 200,000 distinct CDR3 sequences; 35% to 40% are singletons. On this clonotype: Its antigen is currently unknown.

Germline V lookup: CDR1 KGHDR, CDR2 SFDVKD. Trimming took off 5 bases at V and 6 bases at J, with 14 bases between the two ends. This CDR3 is built from 14 residues. This TCR was recovered from a girl aged 10-17 years with multiple sclerosis. The sample here was blood, taken after autologous hematopoietic stem cell transplantation. This chain connects TRBV24-1 to TRBJ2-3; D gene unclear. The CDR3: CATSANGPPDTQYF. Written as DNA, the CDR3 is TGTGCCACCAGTGCCAACGGTCCCCCGGATACGCAGTATTTT.